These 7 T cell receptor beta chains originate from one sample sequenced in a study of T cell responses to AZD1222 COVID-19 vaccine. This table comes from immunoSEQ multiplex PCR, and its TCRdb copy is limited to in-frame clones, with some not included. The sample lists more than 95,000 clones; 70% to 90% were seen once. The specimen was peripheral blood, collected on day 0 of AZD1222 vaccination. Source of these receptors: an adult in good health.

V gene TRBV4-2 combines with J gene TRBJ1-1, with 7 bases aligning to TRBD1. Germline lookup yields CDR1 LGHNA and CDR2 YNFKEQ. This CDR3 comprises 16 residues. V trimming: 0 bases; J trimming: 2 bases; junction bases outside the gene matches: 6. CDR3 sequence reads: CASSQDRDRLNTEAFF. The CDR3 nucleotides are TGTGCCAGCAGCCAAGACCGGGACAGACTTAACACTGAAGCTTTCTTT.

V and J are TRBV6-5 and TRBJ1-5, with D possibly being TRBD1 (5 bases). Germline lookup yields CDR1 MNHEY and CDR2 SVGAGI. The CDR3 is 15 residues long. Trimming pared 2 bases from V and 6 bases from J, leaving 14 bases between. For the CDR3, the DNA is TGTGCCAGCAGTTACGCCCTCAGGGTCCTTCAGCCCCAGCATTTT. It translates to CASSYALRVLQPQHF.

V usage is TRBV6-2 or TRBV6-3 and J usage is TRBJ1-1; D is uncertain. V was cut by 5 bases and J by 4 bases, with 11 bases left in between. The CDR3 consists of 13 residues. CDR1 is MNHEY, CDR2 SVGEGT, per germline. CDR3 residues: CASSLGGVTEAFF. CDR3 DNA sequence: TGTGCCAGCAGTCTGGGCGGGGTCACTGAAGCTTTCTTT.

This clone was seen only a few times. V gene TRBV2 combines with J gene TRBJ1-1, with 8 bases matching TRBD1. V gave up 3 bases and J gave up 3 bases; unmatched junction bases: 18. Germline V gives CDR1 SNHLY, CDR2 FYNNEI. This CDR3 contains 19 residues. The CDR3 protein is CASSDPGQVARGRDTEAFF. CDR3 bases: TGTGCCAGCAGTGATCCGGGACAGGTCGCGCGGGGACGCGACACTGAAGCTTTCTTT.

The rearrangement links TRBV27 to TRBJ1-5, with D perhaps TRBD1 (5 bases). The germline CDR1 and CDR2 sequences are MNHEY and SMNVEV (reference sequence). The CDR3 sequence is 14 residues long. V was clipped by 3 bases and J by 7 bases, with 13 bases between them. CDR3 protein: CASSFRAHEQPQHF. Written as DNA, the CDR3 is TGTGCCAGCAGTTTCAGGGCACACGAGCAGCCCCAGCATTTT.

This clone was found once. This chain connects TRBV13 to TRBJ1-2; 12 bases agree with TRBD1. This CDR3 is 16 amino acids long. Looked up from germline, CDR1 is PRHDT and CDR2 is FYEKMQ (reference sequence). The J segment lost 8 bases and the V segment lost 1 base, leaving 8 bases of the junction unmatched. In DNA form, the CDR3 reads TGTGCCAGCAGCTTAGATTGGGACAGGGGGCGTTGGGGCTACACCTTC. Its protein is CASSLDWDRGRWGYTF.

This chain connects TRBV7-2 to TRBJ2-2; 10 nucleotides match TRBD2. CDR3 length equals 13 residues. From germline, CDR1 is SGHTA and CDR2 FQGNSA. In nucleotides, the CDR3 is TGTGTTGGAGCGGGAGGGGTCACCGGGGAGCTGTTTTTT. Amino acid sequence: CVGAGGVTGELFF.